These 29 T cell receptor beta chains were sequenced from one sample in a study of blood T cell repertoires in COVID-19 (dated by TCRdb to 2020 to 2021). The library was obtained by the immunoSEQ multiplex PCR assay. Held by TCRdb, this immuneACCESS table contains in-frame sequences only and omits some clones. Under half of the omission traces to an unresolved V gene where checked; the cause of the rest is unknown. The sample table contains roughly 200,000 clones; only one count was recorded for around 80% of them. The ten most abundant clones make up about 7.8% of the sample. The sample was peripheral blood. Source of these receptors: a woman aged 80 or over with COVID-19, enrolled during active disease.

This rearrangement joins TRBV19 to TRBJ1-5; D is uncertain. Germline CDR1 is LNHDA and CDR2 is SQIVND (reference sequence). Trimming left V 6 bases short and J 5 bases short, with 17 bases between. The CDR3 sequence is 15 residues long. CDR3 in amino acids: CASSILTSRDQPQHF. CDR3 in DNA: TGTGCCAGTAGCATACTCACGAGTCGGGATCAGCCCCAGCATTTT.

This sequence joins TRBV3-1 (or the pseudogene TRBV3-2) and TRBJ2-4; possibly TRBD2 for D (5 bases). Looked up from germline, CDR1 is LGHDT and CDR2 is YNNKEL (reference sequence). This CDR3 region has 12 residues. V dropped 8 bases and J dropped 8 bases, with 13 bases sitting between them. In nucleotides, the CDR3 is TGTGCCAGCGCCCAGGCCGGGGACATTCAGTACTTC. This gives the protein CASAQAGDIQYF.

The chain has TRBV3-1 (or the pseudogene TRBV3-2) and TRBJ2-7, with D unresolved. The CDR3 covers 11 residues. Germline CDR1 LGHDT, CDR2 YNNKEL (reference sequence). Trimming pared 1 base from V and 7 bases from J, leaving 5 bases between. Written as DNA, the CDR3 is TGTGCCAGCAGCCAAGGTCGGGAGCAGTACTTC. Its protein product is CASSQGREQYF.

This chain uses TRBV19 with TRBJ1-3; no definite D call. The CDR3 loop spans 12 amino acids. Germline CDR1 and CDR2: LNHDA and SQIVND (reference sequence). The DNA for the CDR3 is TGTGGAACACACCCCTCTGGAAACACCATATATTTT. Its protein is CGTHPSGNTIYF.

CDR3 protein: CASSLVLGQGNTEAFF. DNA of the CDR3: TGTGCCAGCAGCTTAGTCCTAGGGCAGGGGAACACTGAAGCTTTCTTT. This sequence joins TRBV11-2 and TRBJ1-1, with D possibly matching TRBD1 (5 bases). Germline V gene lookup returns CDR1 SGHAT and CDR2 FQNNGV. The ends were cut back, 1 base at V and 1 base at J, with 13 bases in the middle. The CDR3 covers 16 residues.

The genes are TRBV7-8 and TRBJ1-1; possible D gene TRBD1, 5 bases. This CDR3 comprises 15 residues. The germline V and J ends were trimmed by 5 bases and 3 bases, with 16 bases remaining between them. CDR1 is SGHVS and CDR2 is FQNEAQ in the germline V gene. The CDR3 spells CASSPGGGLYTEAFF. In nucleotides, the CDR3 is TGTGCCAGCAGCCCCGGTGGGGGGTTATACACTGAAGCTTTCTTT. Complete variable domain (other parts from reference TRBV7-8 and TRBJ1-1): GAGVSQSPRYKVAKRGQDVALRCDPISGHVSLFWYQQALGQGPEFLTYFQNEAQLDKSGLPSDRFFAERPEGSVSTLKIQRTQQEDSAVYLCASSPGGGLYTEAFFGQGTRLTVV.

The V call is TRBV7-9, the J call TRBJ2-3; D is unresolved. Germline CDR1 SEHNR, CDR2 FQNEAQ (reference sequence). CDR3 length: 11 residues. Trimming took off 5 bases at V and 4 bases at J, with 4 bases between the two ends. The CDR3 bases are TGTGCCAGCAGCCAGTCAGATACGCAGTATTTT. Translation: CASSQSDTQYF.

The CDR3 loop is CASSLGSGQGNSPLHF. The CDR3 DNA follows: TGCGCCAGCAGCTTGGGGTCCGGTCAGGGTAATTCACCCCTCCACTTT. This chain joins TRBV5-1 and TRBJ1-6; D is possibly TRBD1 (5 bases). V lost 0 bases, J lost 6 bases, and 13 bases lay in between. The length of the CDR3 is 16 residues. Germline CDR1 is SGHRS and CDR2 is YFSETQ.

V usage is TRBV4-1 and J usage is TRBJ1-2, with TRBD1 as a possible D gene (5 bases). V was trimmed by 0 bases and J by 2 bases, leaving 16 bases between them. The CDR3 has 17 residues. Per germline, CDR1 MGHRA and CDR2 YSYEKL. CDR3 in DNA: TGCGCCAGCAGCCAAGAGGGCACGACGGGGGTAAACTATGGCTACACCTTC. Encoded protein: CASSQEGTTGVNYGYTF.

The chain links TRBV19 to TRBJ2-7, with 10 positions matching TRBD2. After removal of 10 bases from V and 6 bases from J, the junction contained 18 bases not matched to a gene. The CDR3 contains 16 residues. The germline CDR1 and CDR2 sequences are LNHDA and SQIVND (reference sequence). CDR3 loop: CATSGGSGRATREQYF. The CDR3 DNA reads as TGTGCCACCTCGGGGGGGAGCGGGAGGGCTACGCGCGAGCAGTACTTC.

This clone was seen a handful of times. V is TRBV27 and J is TRBJ2-7, with no clear D. The ends were cut back, 5 bases at V and 0 bases at J, with 11 bases in the middle. This CDR3 region has 14 residues. CDR1 is MNHEY, CDR2 SMNVEV, per germline (reference sequence). In nucleotides, the CDR3 is TGTGCCAGCAGTCATCCAGGAAGCTCCTACGAGCAGTACTTC. Translation: CASSHPGSSYEQYF.

This sequence joins TRBV5-4 and TRBJ2-7; no definite D call. CDR3 size: 11 residues. In germline, CDR1 is SGHNT, CDR2 YYREEE (reference sequence). V gave up 3 bases and J gave up 4 bases, with 5 bases separating them. The CDR3 reads CASSSMYEQYF. CDR3 nucleotides: TGTGCCAGCAGCTCCATGTACGAGCAGTACTTC.

The CDR3 DNA reads as TGTGCCAGCAGCTTGGGGGGACAGGGAAATTCACCCCTCCACTTT. It encodes CASSLGGQGNSPLHF. The chain uses TRBV5-6 and TRBJ1-6, with 9 bases matching TRBD1. CDR3 size: 15 residues. The junction had 2 bases not matched to a gene; V was cut back by 0 bases and J by 7 bases. Germline CDR1 reads SGHDT; CDR2 reads YYEEEE. The full variable domain, with the rest looked up from reference TRBV5-6 and TRBJ1-6, is DAGVTQSPTHLIKTRGQQVTLRCSPKSGHDTVSWYQQALGQGPQFIFQYYEEEERQRGNFPDRFSGHQFPNYSSELNVNALLLGDSALYLCASSLGGQGNSPLHFGNGTRLTVT.

The rearrangement joins TRBV29-1 to TRBJ2-1; 10 positions agree with TRBD1. The V gene's germline CDR1 is SQVTM and CDR2 ANQGSEA. V was clipped by 4 bases and J by 6 bases; unmatched bases: 3. The CDR3 is 13 residues long. As DNA, the CDR3 is TGCAGCGTTGGCGGGACAGGGGTCAATGAGCAGTTCTTC. Its protein is CSVGGTGVNEQFF.

This clone has a single count. The chain recombines TRBV3-1 (or the pseudogene TRBV3-2) with TRBJ2-1, with 7 bases lining up with TRBD2. Germline V gene sequence: CDR1 LGHDT, CDR2 YNNKEL (reference sequence). The length of the CDR3 is 17 residues. The V segment lost 0 bases and the J segment 7 bases; nucleotides outside the gene matches: 12. CDR3 amino acids: CASSQDLVGGPLNEQFF. Written as DNA, the CDR3 is TGTGCCAGCAGCCAAGATTTGGTGGGAGGGCCACTTAATGAGCAGTTCTTC.

The rearrangement links TRBV20-1 to TRBJ1-2; 8 bases are a match to TRBD1. In germline, CDR1 is DFQATT, CDR2 SNEGSKA (reference sequence). CDR3 size: 13 residues. The J segment lost 8 bases and the V segment lost 3 bases, leaving 8 bases of the junction unmatched. The CDR3 is CSASSQGAGGYTF. Here the CDR3 DNA reads TGCAGTGCTAGTTCGCAGGGGGCAGGAGGCTACACCTTC.

The V gene is TRBV6-5, the J gene TRBJ1-3, with unresolved D. With 3 bases removed from V and 0 bases from J, the gap between germline ends came to 12 bases. Germline values: CDR1 MNHEY, CDR2 SVGAGI. The CDR3 consists of 16 residues. In nucleotides, the CDR3 is TGTGCCAGCAGTTATGAACCTGGGCGCTCTGGAAACACCATATATTTT. Translated: CASSYEPGRSGNTIYF.

This clone has a single count. This rearrangement joins TRBV5-1 to TRBJ2-2; 7 bases are shared with TRBD2. J lost 6 bases, V lost 4 bases, and 9 bases had no gene match. Germline V gene sequence: CDR1 SGHRS, CDR2 YFSETQ. CDR3 size: 15 residues. The CDR3 DNA reads TGCGCCAGCAGCCTGGGAGGGATCGCGGCCGGGGAGCTGTTTTTT. Translation: CASSLGGIAAGELFF.

This clone was counted a few times. The chain recombines TRBV5-1 with TRBJ2-1, with 9 positions matching TRBD1. The length of the CDR3 is 15 residues. Per the germline V gene, CDR1 is SGHRS and CDR2 is YFSETQ. The junction had 7 bases not matched to a gene; V was cut back by 1 base and J by 8 bases. This chain's CDR3 is CASSLPGTGPDEQFF. In DNA form, the CDR3 reads TGCGCCAGCAGCTTGCCCGGGACAGGGCCTGATGAGCAGTTCTTC. Complete variable domain (other parts from reference TRBV5-1 and TRBJ2-1): KAGVTQTPRYLIKTRGQQVTLSCSPISGHRSVSWYQQTPGQGLQFLFEYFSETQRNKGNFPGRFSGRQFSNSRSEMNVSTLELGDSALYLCASSLPGTGPDEQFFGPGTRLTVL.

V is TRBV5-1 and J is TRBJ1-1; D is unclear. CDR3 length equals 13 residues. Germline V lookup: CDR1 SGHRS, CDR2 YFSETQ. V was shortened by 2 bases and J by 1 base, with 6 bases between the two germline ends. The CDR3 nucleotides read TGCGCCAGCAGCTTTAGTCAGAACACTGAAGCTTTCTTT. Translated, it gives CASSFSQNTEAFF.

This chain links TRBV19 with TRBJ1-3; unclear D gene. V lost 6 bases, J lost 4 bases, and 16 bases lay in between. The CDR3 is made up of 15 amino acids. Germline loops: CDR1 LNHDA, CDR2 SQIVND (reference sequence). CDR3 amino acids: CASRRAKSGGNTIYF. In DNA, the CDR3 is TGTGCCAGTAGGAGGGCGAAGTCGGGGGGAAACACCATATATTTT.

The rearrangement joins TRBV5-1 to TRBJ2-1, with TRBD2 matching 11 bases. The CDR3 length is 17 residues. J gave up 3 bases and V 0 bases, and 5 bases lay outside the gene matches. CDR1 SGHRS and CDR2 YFSETQ come from the germline V gene. CDR3 sequence: CASSLGVLAGGYNEQFF. In DNA, the CDR3 is TGCGCCAGCAGCTTGGGAGTCCTAGCGGGGGGCTACAATGAGCAGTTCTTC.

V is TRBV11-2 and J is TRBJ1-4; D is ambiguous. Trimming shortened V by 2 bases and J by 6 bases, and 10 bases separated the two germline ends. CDR1 is SGHAT, CDR2 FQNNGV, per germline. This CDR3 has 14 amino acids. The DNA of the CDR3 is TGTGCCAGCAGCTTAAGCGGATCCGATGAAAAACTGTTTTTT. It codes for CASSLSGSDEKLFF.

The chain links TRBV24-1 to TRBJ1-2; D is ambiguous. V lost 2 bases to trimming and J lost 0 bases, with 6 bases between them. Per germline, CDR1 KGHDR and CDR2 SFDVKD. There are 14 residues in the CDR3. The CDR3 is CATSDSRTNYGYTF. The CDR3 DNA is TGTGCCACCAGTGATTCCAGAACTAACTATGGCTACACCTTC.

The chain links TRBV12-3 or TRBV12-4 to TRBJ1-5; 8 positions match TRBD1. J gave up 6 bases and V 5 bases, and 3 bases lay outside the gene matches. The CDR3 extends over 13 amino acids. The CDR3 DNA reads TGTGCCAGCAGTGGACAGGGTCGTCAGCCCCAGCATTTT. This encodes CASSGQGRQPQHF.

The genes are TRBV6-1 and TRBJ2-5; D unresolved. This CDR3 comprises 11 residues. Germline V gene data show CDR1 as MNHNS and CDR2 as SASEGT. V was clipped by 5 bases and J by 5 bases, with 6 bases between them. The CDR3 nucleotides read TGTGCCAGCAGTTCCCTGGAGACCCAGTACTTC. Protein product: CASSSLETQYF.

The V call is TRBV9, the J call TRBJ1-2, with TRBD1 matching over 10 bases. The CDR3 has 13 amino acids. V gave up 3 bases and J gave up 7 bases; unmatched junction bases: 3. Germline values: CDR1 SGDLS, CDR2 YYNGEE. The CDR3 here is CASSATGGAGYTF. CDR3 DNA: TGTGCCAGCAGCGCGACAGGGGGCGCTGGCTACACCTTC.

The V call is TRBV29-1, the J call TRBJ1-1; D is possibly TRBD1 (6 bases). Germline V CDR1 and CDR2: SQVTM, ANQGSEA. Trimming removed 7 bases from V and 10 bases from J, with 16 bases in between. The CDR3 sequence is 11 residues long. The CDR3 spells CSDKGGGGAFF. DNA for the CDR3: TGCAGCGACAAGGGAGGGGGGGGAGCTTTCTTT.

The CDR3 region is CASSIAPGLAANTGELFF. The CDR3 DNA sequence: TGTGCCAGTAGTATAGCCCCGGGGCTAGCGGCGAACACCGGGGAGCTGTTTTTT. The chain is built from TRBV19 and TRBJ2-2; 7 bases are a match to TRBD2. This CDR3 has 18 amino acids. V shed 1 base and J 0 bases; nucleotides not matched to a gene: 8. Germline CDR1 is LNHDA and CDR2 is SQIVND (reference sequence).